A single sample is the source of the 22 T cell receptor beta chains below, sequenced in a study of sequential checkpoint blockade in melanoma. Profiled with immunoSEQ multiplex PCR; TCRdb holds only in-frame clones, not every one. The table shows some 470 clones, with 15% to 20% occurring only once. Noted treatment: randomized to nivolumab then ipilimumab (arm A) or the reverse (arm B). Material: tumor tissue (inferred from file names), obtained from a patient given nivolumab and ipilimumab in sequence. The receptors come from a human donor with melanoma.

The CDR3 DNA follows: TGTGCCAGCAGTTTAGCCGGGACAGGGGAGTGGCCCCAGCATTTT. Its translation: CASSLAGTGEWPQHF. The rearrangement uses TRBV28 and TRBJ1-5; 10 nucleotides match TRBD1. Trimming cost V 2 bases and J 9 bases; bases outside gene matches: 7. Per the germline V gene, CDR1 is MDHEN and CDR2 is SYDVKM. The CDR3 has 15 residues.

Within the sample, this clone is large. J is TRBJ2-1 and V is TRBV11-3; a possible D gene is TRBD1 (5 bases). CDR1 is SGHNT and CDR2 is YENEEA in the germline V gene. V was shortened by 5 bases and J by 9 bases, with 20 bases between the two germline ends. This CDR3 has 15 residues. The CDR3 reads CASSHSLDQGAEQFF. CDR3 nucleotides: TGTGCCAGCAGCCACAGCCTAGACCAGGGTGCTGAGCAGTTCTTC.

CDR3 sequence: CASSLGNRDRVNEQFF. The CDR3 DNA follows: TGCGCCAGCAGCTTGGGAAACCGGGACAGGGTCAATGAGCAGTTCTTC. The chain recombines TRBV5-1 with TRBJ2-1, with 9 bases matching TRBD1. V lost 0 bases to trimming and J lost 6 bases; unmatched junction nucleotides: 7. The CDR3 extends over 16 amino acids. Germline V CDR1 and CDR2: SGHRS, YFSETQ.

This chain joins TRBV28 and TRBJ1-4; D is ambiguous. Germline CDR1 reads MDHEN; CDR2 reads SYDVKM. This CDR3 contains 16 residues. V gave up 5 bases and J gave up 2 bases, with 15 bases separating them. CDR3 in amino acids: CASSRNLLWTNEKLFF. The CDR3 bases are TGTGCCAGCAGTCGCAACCTGCTGTGGACTAATGAAAAACTGTTTTTT.

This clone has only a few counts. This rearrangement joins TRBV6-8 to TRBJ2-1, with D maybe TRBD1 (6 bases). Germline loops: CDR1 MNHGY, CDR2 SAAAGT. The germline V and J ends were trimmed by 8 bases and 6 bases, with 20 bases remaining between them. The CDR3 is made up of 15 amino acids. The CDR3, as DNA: TGTGCCAGCCTCCAGGACAGCTTGAGCTTCAATGAGCAGTTCTTC. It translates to CASLQDSLSFNEQFF.

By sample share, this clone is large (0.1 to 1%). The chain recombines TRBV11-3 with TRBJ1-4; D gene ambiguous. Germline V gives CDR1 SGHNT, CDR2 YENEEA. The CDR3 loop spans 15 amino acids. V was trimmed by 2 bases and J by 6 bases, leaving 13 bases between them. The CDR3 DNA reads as TGTGCCAGCAGCTTAATCGGTGGTTTCGATGAAAAACTGTTTTTT. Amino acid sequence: CASSLIGGFDEKLFF.

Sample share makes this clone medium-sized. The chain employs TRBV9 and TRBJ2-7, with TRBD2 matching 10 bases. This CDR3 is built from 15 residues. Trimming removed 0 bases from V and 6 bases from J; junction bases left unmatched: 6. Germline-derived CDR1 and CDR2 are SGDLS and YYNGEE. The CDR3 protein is CASSVASGSIPEQYF. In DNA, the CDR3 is TGTGCCAGCAGCGTAGCTAGCGGGAGTATACCCGAGCAGTACTTC.

DNA for the CDR3: TGTGCCACCAGCAGCCTCAGGTTAATGAACACTGAAGCTTTCTTT. This encodes CATSSLRLMNTEAFF. This chain joins TRBV15 and TRBJ1-1, with D unresolved. In germline, CDR1 is LNHNV, CDR2 YYDKDF (reference sequence). V lost 3 bases, J lost 0 bases, and 11 bases lay in between. This CDR3 spans 15 amino acids.

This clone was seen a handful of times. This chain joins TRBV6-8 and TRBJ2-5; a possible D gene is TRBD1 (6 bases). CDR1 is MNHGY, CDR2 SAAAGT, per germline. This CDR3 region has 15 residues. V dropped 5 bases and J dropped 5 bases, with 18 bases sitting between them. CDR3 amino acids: CASSASAAGAETQYF. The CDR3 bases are TGTGCCAGCAGTGCCTCCGCTGCAGGGGCTGAGACCCAGTACTTC.

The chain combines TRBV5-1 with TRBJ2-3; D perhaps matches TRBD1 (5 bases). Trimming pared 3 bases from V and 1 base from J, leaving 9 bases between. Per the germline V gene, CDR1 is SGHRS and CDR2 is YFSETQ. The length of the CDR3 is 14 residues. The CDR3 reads CASSSTTGTDTQYF. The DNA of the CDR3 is TGCGCCAGCAGCTCGACGACAGGCACAGATACGCAGTATTTT.

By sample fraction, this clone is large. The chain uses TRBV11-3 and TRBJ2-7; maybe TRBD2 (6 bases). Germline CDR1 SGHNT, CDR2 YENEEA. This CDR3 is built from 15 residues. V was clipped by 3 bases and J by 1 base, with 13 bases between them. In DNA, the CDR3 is TGTGCCAGCAGCTTGGTTTCTGGACTATCCTACGAGCAGTACTTC. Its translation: CASSLVSGLSYEQYF.

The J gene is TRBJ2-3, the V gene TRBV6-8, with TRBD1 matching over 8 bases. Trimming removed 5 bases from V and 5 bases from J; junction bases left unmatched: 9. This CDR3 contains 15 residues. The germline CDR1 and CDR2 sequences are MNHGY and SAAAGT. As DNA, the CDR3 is TGTGCCAGCAGTATGGACAGGGTGGTCCGAGATACGCAGTATTTT. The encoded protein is CASSMDRVVRDTQYF.

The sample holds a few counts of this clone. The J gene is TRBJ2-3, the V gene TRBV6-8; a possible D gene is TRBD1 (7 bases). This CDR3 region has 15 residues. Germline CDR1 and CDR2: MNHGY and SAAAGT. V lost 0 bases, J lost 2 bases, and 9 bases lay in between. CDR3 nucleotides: TGTGCCAGCAGTTACTCGGAGGGGGCCACAGATACGCAGTATTTT. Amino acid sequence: CASSYSEGATDTQYF.

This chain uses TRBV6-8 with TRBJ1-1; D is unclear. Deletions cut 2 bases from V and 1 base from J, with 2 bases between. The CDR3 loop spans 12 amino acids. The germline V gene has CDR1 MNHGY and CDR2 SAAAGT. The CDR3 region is CASSYRNTEAFF. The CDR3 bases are TGTGCCAGCAGTTACCGGAACACTGAAGCTTTCTTT.

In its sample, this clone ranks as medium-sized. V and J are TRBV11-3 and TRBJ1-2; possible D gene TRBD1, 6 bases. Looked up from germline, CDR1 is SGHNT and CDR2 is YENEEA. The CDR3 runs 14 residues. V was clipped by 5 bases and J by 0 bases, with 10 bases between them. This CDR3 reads CASSRTASNYGYTF. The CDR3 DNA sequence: TGTGCCAGCAGCCGGACAGCTTCTAACTATGGCTACACCTTC.

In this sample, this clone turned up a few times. CDR3: CAWSGGQGEKLFF. In DNA, the CDR3 is TGTGCCTGGAGTGGCGGACAGGGGGAAAAACTGTTTTTT. The rearrangement links TRBV30 to TRBJ1-4, with TRBD1 matching over 9 bases. V trimming: 1 base; J trimming: 8 bases; junction bases outside the gene matches: 2. The CDR3 runs 13 residues. The V gene's germline CDR1 is GTSNPN and CDR2 SVGIG (reference sequence). Full variable domain (rest looked up from reference TRBV30 and TRBJ1-4): SQTIHQWPATLVQPVGSPLSLECTVEGTSNPNLYWYRQAAGRGLQLLFYSVGIGQISSEVPQNLSASRPQDRQFILSSKKLLLSDSGFYLCAWSGGQGEKLFFGSGTQLSVL.

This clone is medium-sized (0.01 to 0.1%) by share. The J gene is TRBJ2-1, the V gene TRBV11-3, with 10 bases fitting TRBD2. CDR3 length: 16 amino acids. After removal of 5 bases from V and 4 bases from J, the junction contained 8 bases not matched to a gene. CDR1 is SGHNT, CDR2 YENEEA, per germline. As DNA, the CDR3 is TGTGCCAGCAGCCCGGCCACTAGCGGGAAATACAATGAGCAGTTCTTC. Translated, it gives CASSPATSGKYNEQFF.

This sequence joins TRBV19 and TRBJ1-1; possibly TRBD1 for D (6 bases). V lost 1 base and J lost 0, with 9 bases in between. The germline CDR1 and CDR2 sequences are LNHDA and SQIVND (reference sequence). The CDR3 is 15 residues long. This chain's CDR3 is CASSIGRTVNTEAFF. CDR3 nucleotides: TGTGCCAGTAGTATAGGAAGGACAGTGAACACTGAAGCTTTCTTT. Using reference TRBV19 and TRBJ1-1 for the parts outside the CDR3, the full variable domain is DGGITQSPKYLFRKEGQNVTLSCEQNLNHDAMYWYRQDPGQGLRLIYYSQIVNDFQKGDIAEGYSVSREKKESFPLTVTSAQKNPTAFYLCASSIGRTVNTEAFFGQGTRLTVV.

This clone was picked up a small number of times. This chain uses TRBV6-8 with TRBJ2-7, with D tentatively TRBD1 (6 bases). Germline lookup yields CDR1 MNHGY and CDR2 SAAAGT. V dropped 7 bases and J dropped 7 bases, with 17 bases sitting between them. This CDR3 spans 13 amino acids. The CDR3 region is CASINPPGEEQYF. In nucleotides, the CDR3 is TGTGCCAGCATAAACCCCCCAGGGGAGGAGCAGTACTTC.

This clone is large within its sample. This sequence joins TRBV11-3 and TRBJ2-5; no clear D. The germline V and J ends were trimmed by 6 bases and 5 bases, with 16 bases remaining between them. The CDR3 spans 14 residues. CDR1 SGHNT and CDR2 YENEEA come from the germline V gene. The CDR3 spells CASRQTGPLETQYF. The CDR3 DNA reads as TGTGCCAGCAGGCAAACCGGGCCTTTGGAGACCCAGTACTTC.

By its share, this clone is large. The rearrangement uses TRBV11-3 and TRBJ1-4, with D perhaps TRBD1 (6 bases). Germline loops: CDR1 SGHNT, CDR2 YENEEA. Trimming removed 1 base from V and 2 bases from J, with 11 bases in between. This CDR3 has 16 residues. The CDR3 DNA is TGTGCCAGCAGCTTAGTTTCAGGGGCGACTAATGAAAAACTGTTTTTT. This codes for CASSLVSGATNEKLFF.

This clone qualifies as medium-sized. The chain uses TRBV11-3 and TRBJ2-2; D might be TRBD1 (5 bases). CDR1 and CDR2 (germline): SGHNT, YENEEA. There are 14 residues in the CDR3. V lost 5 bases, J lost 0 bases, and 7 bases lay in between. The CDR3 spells CASSGAANTGELFF. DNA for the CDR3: TGTGCCAGCAGCGGGGCTGCGAACACCGGGGAGCTGTTTTTT.